These T cell receptor beta chains were read from a single sample in a study of T cells after yellow fever vaccination. One entry per CDR3 protein results from TCRdb running MiXCR on the 5' RACE reads. Among hundreds of thousands of distinct CDR3 sequences listed, approximately 8% were seen once. Sequenced here: PBMCs, sampled around 45 days after the first yellow fever vaccination. All receptors come from a man aged 18 to 35 who received the YFV17D yellow fever vaccine. Both conserved end residues are part of each CDR3. The D gene is left open where the match is weak. Rows give clone size only sometimes, using once, few, many, or a class for an expanded clone.

V: TRBV12-3/TRBV12-4
J: TRBJ1-5
D: TRBD1
size: few
CDR3: CASSQGGTANQPQHF
DNA: TGTGCCAGCAGCCAAGGCGGGACAGCCAATCAGCCCCAGCATTTT

V: TRBV6-5
J: TRBJ1-2
D: TRBD1
size: -
CDR3: CASSYRGDRDGYTF
DNA: TGTGCCAGCAGTTACCGAGGGGACAGGGACGGCTACACCTTC

V: TRBV14
J: TRBJ2-2
D: -
size: few
CDR3: CASSQLRDPATGELFF
DNA: TGTGCCAGCAGCCAACTGCGGGACCCAGCCACCGGGGAGCTGTTTTTT

V: TRBV5-1
J: TRBJ2-1
D: TRBD1
size: many
CDR3: CASSDDRGAYNEQFF
DNA: TGCGCCAGCAGCGACGACAGGGGCGCCTACAATGAGCAGTTCTTC

V: TRBV6-2/TRBV6-3
J: TRBJ1-5
D: TRBD1
size: -
CDR3: CASSPFGQGRQPQHF
DNA: TGTGCCAGCAGTCCCTTCGGACAGGGACGTCAGCCCCAGCATTTT

V: TRBV18
J: TRBJ1-1
D: -
size: -
CDR3: CASSASGNTEAFF
DNA: TGTGCCAGCTCAGCCTCAGGGAACACTGAAGCTTTCTTT

V: TRBV10-2
J: TRBJ2-2
D: -
size: -
CDR3: CASSESFVRGELFF
DNA: TGCGCCAGCAGTGAGTCTTTTGTGAGAGGGGAGCTGTTTTTT

V: TRBV5-1
J: TRBJ1-1
D: TRBD1
size: few
CDR3: CASSIGGAGTEAFF
DNA: TGCGCCAGCAGCATAGGGGGCGCGGGCACTGAAGCTTTCTTT

V: TRBV20-1
J: TRBJ2-3
D: -
size: -
CDR3: CSARGNPGSTDTQYF
DNA: TGCAGTGCTAGGGGGAATCCGGGAAGCACAGATACGCAGTATTTT

V: TRBV4-3
J: TRBJ2-3
D: -
size: -
CDR3: CASSQGQRITDTQYF
DNA: TGCGCCAGCAGCCAAGGCCAGCGGATCACAGATACGCAGTATTTT

V: TRBV5-1
J: TRBJ2-1
D: TRBD2
size: -
CDR3: CASSLAIAGEVYEQFF
DNA: TGCGCCAGCAGCTTGGCGATCGCGGGGGAAGTCTATGAGCAGTTCTTC

V: TRBV5-6
J: TRBJ2-2
D: -
size: -
CDR3: CASSELGRGNTGELFF
DNA: TGTGCCAGCAGCGAGTTAGGGCGGGGGAACACCGGGGAGCTGTTTTTT

V: TRBV7-9
J: TRBJ1-1
D: TRBD1
size: few
CDR3: CASSMTGEGAEAFF
DNA: TGTGCCAGCAGCATGACAGGGGAAGGCGCTGAAGCTTTCTTT

V: TRBV6-2/TRBV6-3
J: TRBJ2-5
D: -
size: -
CDR3: CASSRKQGGIETQYF
DNA: TGTGCCAGCAGCCGTAAACAGGGAGGAATCGAGACCCAGTACTTC

V: TRBV2
J: TRBJ1-1
D: TRBD1
size: -
CDR3: CASSGRTGGTEAFF
DNA: TGTGCCAGCAGTGGACGGACAGGGGGCACTGAAGCTTTCTTT

V: TRBV7-2
J: TRBJ1-2
D: -
size: few
CDR3: CASSSSVGNDYVWGYTF
DNA: TGTGCCAGCAGCTCCTCGGTGGGCAACGACTATGTGTGGGGCTACACCTTC

V: TRBV12-3/TRBV12-4
J: TRBJ1-2
D: -
size: few
CDR3: CASSWGELFYGYTF
DNA: TGTGCCAGCAGTTGGGGAGAGTTATTCTATGGCTACACCTTC

V: TRBV4-1
J: TRBJ2-3
D: -
size: -
CDR3: CASSQDRPSTDTQYF
DNA: TGCGCCAGCAGCCAAGACAGACCCAGCACAGATACGCAGTATTTT

V: TRBV3-1
J: TRBJ1-3
D: -
size: few
CDR3: CASSNPSDGFSGNTIYF
DNA: TGTGCCAGCAGCAACCCATCCGACGGCTTCTCTGGAAACACCATATATTTT

V: TRBV2
J: TRBJ2-3
D: -
size: few
CDR3: CALCFAIRAKTSTDTQYF
DNA: TGTGCCCTCTGTTTCGCAATTAGAGCCAAAACAAGCACAGATACGCAGTATTTT

V: TRBV5-4
J: TRBJ1-1
D: -
size: -
CDR3: CASSLDSNPEAFF
DNA: TGTGCCAGCAGCTTGGATAGTAACCCTGAAGCTTTCTTT

V: TRBV3-1
J: TRBJ2-3
D: -
size: few
CDR3: CASTNLGDTQYF
DNA: TGTGCCAGCACAAACCTGGGAGATACGCAGTATTTT

V: TRBV7-6
J: TRBJ2-1
D: TRBD2
size: -
CDR3: CASSHWEGSSYNEQFF
DNA: TGTGCCAGCAGCCATTGGGAGGGAAGCTCCTACAATGAGCAGTTCTTC

V: TRBV29-1
J: TRBJ2-1
D: -
size: -
CDR3: CSVESGADEQFF
DNA: TGCAGCGTTGAGTCAGGGGCGGATGAGCAGTTCTTC

V: TRBV27
J: TRBJ2-7
D: TRBD2
size: few
CDR3: CASSSGTSGAYEQYF
DNA: TGTGCCAGCAGTTCCGGGACTAGCGGGGCCTACGAGCAGTACTTC

V: TRBV12-3/TRBV12-4
J: TRBJ1-3
D: -
size: few
CDR3: CASSNGGAGNTIYF
DNA: TGTGCCAGCTCCAATGGAGGGGCTGGAAACACCATATATTTT

V: TRBV4-2
J: TRBJ2-5
D: TRBD1
size: few
CDR3: CASRAFGTGGETQYF
DNA: TGTGCCAGCAGGGCGTTTGGGACAGGGGGCGAGACCCAGTACTTC

V: TRBV5-6
J: TRBJ2-3
D: -
size: -
CDR3: CASSSVTGTQYF
DNA: TGTGCCAGCAGCTCGGTTACGGGTACGCAGTATTTT

V: TRBV7-9
J: TRBJ2-7
D: -
size: -
CDR3: CASSLGSTGNYEQYF
DNA: TGTGCCAGCAGCTTAGGTTCGACTGGGAACTACGAGCAGTACTTC

V: TRBV7-2
J: TRBJ2-1
D: TRBD2
size: -
CDR3: CASSLAYSGASSYNEQFF
DNA: TGTGCCAGCAGCTTAGCATATAGCGGGGCGAGCTCCTACAATGAGCAGTTCTTC

V: TRBV11-2
J: TRBJ2-7
D: TRBD2
size: -
CDR3: CASSLSSSSGLAGHYEQYF
DNA: TGTGCCAGCAGCTTGAGTTCTAGCTCGGGACTAGCGGGACATTACGAGCAGTACTTC

V: TRBV20-1
J: TRBJ1-5
D: -
size: -
CDR3: CSASRGTRIQPQHF
DNA: TGCAGTGCTAGTCGCGGGACACGAATCCAGCCCCAGCATTTT

V: TRBV24-1
J: TRBJ2-3
D: TRBD1
size: few
CDR3: CATSDRTGGGTDTQYF
DNA: TGTGCCACCAGTGACCGGACAGGGGGCGGCACAGATACGCAGTATTTT

V: TRBV7-2
J: TRBJ1-3
D: -
size: -
CDR3: CASSLGVIGNTIYF
DNA: TGTGCCAGCAGCCTAGGGGTTATCGGAAACACCATATATTTT

V: TRBV6-5
J: TRBJ2-5
D: -
size: few
CDR3: CASSFTRDSETQYF
DNA: TGTGCCAGCAGTTTTACCAGGGATTCGGAGACCCAGTACTTC

V: TRBV11-2
J: TRBJ2-7
D: -
size: few
CDR3: CASSASWVFSEQYF
DNA: TGTGCCAGCAGCGCGTCGTGGGTTTTTAGCGAGCAGTACTTC

V: TRBV11-3
J: TRBJ1-1
D: -
size: -
CDR3: CASSSRINTEAFF
DNA: TGTGCCAGCAGCTCTAGGATTAACACTGAAGCTTTCTTT

V: TRBV7-8
J: TRBJ1-2
D: TRBD1
size: -
CDR3: CASSVNRDSGYGYTF
DNA: TGTGCCAGCAGCGTCAACCGGGACAGTGGCTATGGCTACACCTTC

V: TRBV4-3
J: TRBJ1-6
D: -
size: many
CDR3: CASSHGRANSPLHF
DNA: TGCGCCAGCAGCCATGGACGGGCAAATTCACCCCTCCACTTT

V: TRBV11-2
J: TRBJ2-7
D: TRBD2
size: -
CDR3: CASSSERGAYEQYF
DNA: TGTGCCAGCAGCTCGGAGCGGGGAGCCTACGAGCAGTACTTC

V: TRBV5-1
J: TRBJ1-4
D: -
size: few
CDR3: CASSLDWEKLFF
DNA: TGCGCCAGCAGCTTGGATTGGGAAAAACTGTTTTTT

V: TRBV25-1
J: TRBJ2-1
D: TRBD2
size: -
CDR3: CASSEPKRGGRPEQFF
DNA: TGTGCCAGCAGTGAACCCAAGCGGGGGGGCCGGCCTGAGCAGTTCTTC

V: TRBV6-5
J: TRBJ1-2
D: -
size: -
CDR3: CASSYQGTMGGYTF
DNA: TGTGCCAGCAGTTACCAGGGCACGATGGGAGGCTACACCTTC

V: TRBV6-1
J: TRBJ2-1
D: -
size: few
CDR3: CASRGGYRVYNEQFF
DNA: TGTGCCAGCAGGGGGGGGTACAGGGTCTACAATGAGCAGTTCTTC

V: TRBV7-9
J: TRBJ2-1
D: -
size: few
CDR3: CASTRGSSYNEQFF
DNA: TGTGCCAGCACCCGGGGGAGCTCCTACAATGAGCAGTTCTTC

V: TRBV5-4
J: TRBJ1-2
D: TRBD1
size: -
CDR3: CASSSLTGPDYGYTF
DNA: TGTGCCAGCAGCTCTCTGACAGGGCCTGACTATGGCTACACCTTC

V: TRBV4-1
J: TRBJ2-1
D: TRBD1
size: -
CDR3: CASSHRPRDRGRKIAGDEQFF
DNA: TGCGCCAGCAGCCACCGACCCCGGGACAGGGGGCGGAAGATAGCGGGGGATGAGCAGTTCTTC

V: TRBV24-1
J: TRBJ2-3
D: -
size: -
CDR3: CATSDNPERTDTQYF
DNA: TGTGCCACCAGTGACAACCCGGAGCGAACAGATACGCAGTATTTT

V: TRBV27
J: TRBJ1-1
D: -
size: many
CDR3: CASSLTGRGTEAFF
DNA: TGTGCCAGCAGTTTAACCGGGAGAGGCACTGAAGCTTTCTTT

V: TRBV19
J: TRBJ2-3
D: TRBD1
size: -
CDR3: CASSIFDRASTDTQYF
DNA: TGTGCCAGTAGTATCTTCGACAGGGCAAGCACAGATACGCAGTATTTT